The present T cell receptor beta chain was sequenced within a study of blood T cell repertoires in COVID-19. Study information: Collection of acute and convalescent COVID-19 samples took place in the United States, Italy and Spain. Sources were T cells, B-cell-depleted T cells, or PBMCs; the material itself was cDNA or gDNA.

Under the authors' procedure: From reference gene primer amplification, estimates of nucleated cell counts were derived. TCRdb's table, derived via immunoSEQ multiplex PCR, lists solely in-frame clones and lacks some. The V and J calls and clone size come from that table; D and trimming were worked out from the DNA. The repertoire includes about 230,000 clones, 75% to 90% of them detected once, and about 27% sits in the top ten. Germline CDR1 SGHAT, CDR2 FQNNGV. V trimming: 2 bases; J trimming: 4 bases; junction bases outside the gene matches: 9. The CDR3 totals 18 residues. Material: peripheral blood. V gene TRBV11-2 combines with J gene TRBJ2-7; 15 bases map to TRBD2. The clonotype originates from a man in his forties with acute or convalescent COVID-19. This CDR3 is CASSLHGLAGGNSYEQYF. CDR3 sequence (DNA): TGTGCCAGCAGCTTACATGGACTAGCGGGAGGGAATTCGTACGAGCAGTACTTC.